This T cell receptor (beta chain) was found in a study of blood T cell repertoires in COVID-19. Original analysis: Reference gene primer amplification gave nucleated cell count estimates. Data came from immunoSEQ multiplex PCR; TCRdb stores just in-frame clones and leaves some out. V and J calls and clone size are those listed in that table; D and trimming were worked out from the DNA. Here the sample spans 140,000 to 150,000 clones, roughly 78% being singletons. The CDR3 is 12 amino acids. CDR1 and CDR2 (germline): LNHDA, SQIVND (reference sequence). Unmatched junction bases numbered 3, after V lost 7 bases and J lost 4 bases.

The source material was peripheral blood. This rearrangement joins TRBV19 to TRBJ1-2; 7 positions agree with TRBD1. This clonotype was obtained from a human donor with acute or convalescent COVID-19. The donor label of this sample is uncertain. The DNA for the CDR3 is TGTGCCAGTACGGACAGGTCCTATGGCTACACCTTC. Translation: CASTDRSYGYTF.